This note documents a single TCR beta chain sequence. The CDR3 has 13 residues. Germline CDR1 is SQVTM and CDR2 is ANQGSEA. Germline trimming cut 4 bases from V and 5 bases from J; bases unmatched to any gene: 1. This PCR relied on a set of 60 Vbeta primers and 13 Jbeta primers. Assay used: immunoSEQ multiplex PCR; TCRdb lists only in-frame clones, some missing. The sample has about 130,000 clones; around 78% are singletons. This specimen belongs to a study of cytomegalovirus exposure and HLA in healthy donors. This chain uses TRBV29-1 with TRBJ2-1; 11 nucleotides match TRBD2. Material: PBMCs. The receptor's source is a woman younger than 30 in good health and CMV-seronegative. CDR3 region: CSVAGLADNEQFF. The CDR3 coding sequence is TGCAGCGTTGCGGGACTAGCGGACAATGAGCAGTTCTTC.